Presented here are 22 T cell receptor beta chains from one specimen sequenced in a study of OX40 agonist ivuxolimab in advanced cancers. The method was the immunoSEQ multiplex PCR assay. In TCRdb, the immuneACCESS table is reduced to in-frame sequences with V and J assigned. These tables do not hold every clone; where another copy was compared, an unresolved V gene accounts for under half, and the others remain unexplained. Within this sample are 89,000 or so clones, with approximately 86% of them counted one time only. Approximately 0.76% of the sample comes from the top ten. This sample comprised CD4+ or CD8+ T cells sorted from blood, obtained in a trial of the OX40 agonist ivuxolimab. These receptors were taken from an adult with an advanced solid tumor such as melanoma, head and neck, liver or kidney cancer.

This chain uses TRBV7-6 with TRBJ2-5; the match to TRBD2 covers 12 bases. V lost 5 bases to trimming and J lost 5 bases; unmatched junction nucleotides: 3. The V gene's germline CDR1 is SGHVS and CDR2 FNYEAQ. The CDR3 spans 14 residues. CDR3 nucleotides: TGTGCCAGCAGCCCGACTAGCGGGAGTGAGACCCAGTACTTC. This encodes CASSPTSGSETQYF.

This clone was detected once. The chain couples TRBV7-8 to TRBJ2-7; D is perhaps TRBD1 (5 bases). The CDR3 loop spans 11 amino acids. Germline CDR1 and CDR2: SGHVS and FQNEAQ. Trimming took off 5 bases at V and 8 bases at J, with 10 bases between the two ends. The chain's CDR3 is CASSVTVQQYF. CDR3 nucleotide sequence: TGTGCCAGCAGCGTGACAGTGCAGCAGTACTTC.

This chain joins TRBV7-6 and TRBJ1-3, with a weak D call TRBD1 (6 bases). Trimming removed 5 bases from V and 7 bases from J, with 12 bases in between. CDR3 length equals 13 residues. CDR1 SGHVS and CDR2 FNYEAQ come from the germline V gene. DNA of the CDR3: TGTGCCAGCAGCGCGGACAGAGAGAACACCATATATTTT. Protein: CASSADRENTIYF.

The chain has TRBV7-3 and TRBJ2-1; D is undetermined. CDR3 length: 16 residues. V shed 5 bases and J shed 0 bases, with 14 bases lying between them. Germline assignment: CDR1 SGHTA and CDR2 FQGTGA. The CDR3 here is CASSPGRVGSYNEQFF. In DNA form, the CDR3 reads TGTGCCAGCAGCCCAGGAAGGGTGGGCTCCTACAATGAGCAGTTCTTC.

This rearrangement joins TRBV4-1 to TRBJ1-1; weak D call: TRBD1 (5 bases). Germline lookup yields CDR1 MGHRA and CDR2 YSYEKL. The CDR3 totals 14 residues. V shed 4 bases and J shed 1 base, with 10 bases lying between them. The CDR3 spells CASSRDGTNTEAFF. The DNA for the CDR3 is TGCGCCAGCAGCCGGGACGGGACGAACACTGAAGCTTTCTTT.

This chain links TRBV29-1 with TRBJ2-5; 8 bases line up with TRBD1. V trimming: 7 bases; J trimming: 1 base; junction bases outside the gene matches: 2. From germline, CDR1 is SQVTM and CDR2 ANQGSEA. The CDR3 length is 12 residues. This CDR3 is CSGDRSQETQYF. CDR3 in DNA: TGCAGCGGGGACAGGAGCCAAGAGACCCAGTACTTC.

V usage is TRBV6-5 and J usage is TRBJ2-5, with D possibly TRBD1 on 6 matching bases. The V gene lost 5 bases and the J gene lost 5 bases, with 18 bases spanning the gap. Germline loops: CDR1 MNHEY, CDR2 SVGAGI. CDR3 size: 15 residues. The CDR3 loop is CASSTGAGEVETQYF. DNA for the CDR3: TGTGCCAGCAGTACCGGGGCAGGGGAAGTGGAGACCCAGTACTTC.

The gene calls are TRBV7-8 and TRBJ2-5; no clear D. CDR1 and CDR2 (germline): SGHVS, FQNEAQ. The CDR3 is 13 residues long. V was cut by 0 bases and J by 4 bases, with 6 bases left in between. CDR3 sequence (DNA): TGTGCCAGCAGCTTAGCGGTCGGAGAGACCCAGTACTTC. Amino acids: CASSLAVGETQYF.

CDR3 DNA: TGTGCCAGCAGTTTTACAGGGGGCGCGGGTCAGCCCCAGCATTTT. Protein: CASSFTGGAGQPQHF. J is TRBJ1-5 and V is TRBV6-6; 9 nucleotides line up with TRBD1. The germline V gene has CDR1 MNHNY and CDR2 SVGAGI (reference sequence). V lost 4 bases to trimming and J lost 6 bases; unmatched junction nucleotides: 7. The CDR3 extends over 15 amino acids.

The rearrangement links TRBV29-1 to TRBJ2-1; D is undetermined. CDR1 SQVTM and CDR2 ANQGSEA come from the germline V gene. CDR3 size: 13 residues. V gave up 3 bases and J gave up 0 bases, with 6 bases separating them. CDR3 coding DNA: TGCAGCGTTGATTCAGGCTCCTACAATGAGCAGTTCTTC. This gives the protein CSVDSGSYNEQFF.

V is TRBV19 and J is TRBJ2-2, with D hard to call. Germline values: CDR1 LNHDA, CDR2 SQIVND (reference sequence). CDR3 length: 12 amino acids. V was trimmed by 5 bases and J by 5 bases, leaving 6 bases between them. The CDR3 coding sequence is TGTGCCAGTAGTCCCGTAACCGGGGAGCTGTTTTTT. Protein: CASSPVTGELFF.

This chain uses TRBV28 with TRBJ2-7; TRBD2 agrees at 7 bases. The CDR3 is 14 residues long. V trimming: 7 bases; J trimming: 2 bases; junction bases outside the gene matches: 8. Germline values: CDR1 MDHEN, CDR2 SYDVKM. For the CDR3, the DNA is TGTGCCAGCACCGGGGGAGGGGATCCCTACGAGCAGTACTTC. As protein: CASTGGGDPYEQYF.

The chain recombines TRBV19 with TRBJ2-6, with TRBD1 matching over 7 bases. There are 15 residues in the CDR3. Germline V lookup: CDR1 LNHDA, CDR2 SQIVND (reference sequence). The J segment lost 2 bases and the V segment lost 7 bases, leaving 5 bases of the junction unmatched. In DNA, the CDR3 is TGTGCCAGTACTACAGGGGACGCTGGGGCCAACGTCCTGACTTTC. Translated, it gives CASTTGDAGANVLTF.

This rearrangement joins TRBV25-1 to TRBJ2-7; 10 positions agree with TRBD2. Germline CDR1 MGHDK, CDR2 SYGVNS. CDR3 length: 17 amino acids. V lost 4 bases and J lost 2; bases outside the gene matches: 11. In DNA form, the CDR3 reads TGTGCCAGCAGTGGATCTAGCGGGAGTGGCTCCGCCTACGAGCAGTACTTC. Residues: CASSGSSGSGSAYEQYF.

V and J are TRBV5-1 and TRBJ2-7; 7 bases agree with TRBD1. The trim removed 4 bases at V and 6 bases at J, leaving 10 bases unmatched. The CDR3 is 14 residues long. Germline V gives CDR1 SGHRS, CDR2 YFSETQ. CDR3 protein: CASSHAQGNPEQYF. The CDR3 coding sequence is TGCGCCAGCAGCCACGCACAGGGGAATCCCGAGCAGTACTTC.

The chain uses TRBV28 and TRBJ2-7; 7 positions match TRBD2. Germline V gene sequence: CDR1 MDHEN, CDR2 SYDVKM. CDR3 length: 14 residues. J lost 4 bases, V lost 6 bases, and 9 bases had no gene match. The CDR3 region has the DNA TGTGCCAGCAGCACAACCAGCGGGGCTTACGAGCAGTACTTC. This sequence encodes CASSTTSGAYEQYF.

The chain has TRBV5-1 and TRBJ2-3, with D possibly called TRBD1 or TRBD2 (5 bases each). Trimming removed 1 base from V and 2 bases from J, with 14 bases in between. The CDR3 covers 16 residues. Germline values: CDR1 SGHRS, CDR2 YFSETQ. CDR3 bases: TGCGCCAGCAGCTTGCAGGGCAGACTATCCACAGATACGCAGTATTTT. This gives the protein CASSLQGRLSTDTQYF.

The chain links TRBV29-1 to TRBJ2-7; 9 bases fit TRBD1. Germline values: CDR1 SQVTM, CDR2 ANQGSEA. The V and J ends lost 4 bases and 6 bases, in that order; junction bases with no gene match: 7. The CDR3 extends over 13 amino acids. The CDR3 DNA is TGCAGCGTTGCACGGACAGGGGTCCGCGAGCAGTACTTC. As protein: CSVARTGVREQYF.

The gene calls are TRBV5-1 and TRBJ2-2; D ambiguous. V was clipped by 7 bases and J by 7 bases, with 17 bases between them. The CDR3 has 14 amino acids. In germline, CDR1 is SGHRS, CDR2 YFSETQ. The CDR3 spells CASSKMGEGGELFF. The CDR3, as DNA: TGCGCCAGCTCCAAAATGGGCGAAGGCGGGGAGCTGTTTTTT.

The rearrangement links TRBV28 to TRBJ2-6, with a tentative D call TRBD1 (6 bases). Per germline, CDR1 MDHEN and CDR2 SYDVKM. Trimming removed 6 bases from V and 1 base from J, with 10 bases in between. The CDR3 contains 15 residues. The DNA for the CDR3 is TGTGCCAGCAGCCCTAGGGGGTCTGGGGCCAACGTCCTGACTTTC. This translates into CASSPRGSGANVLTF.

The J gene is TRBJ1-5, the V gene TRBV19; 8 bases align to TRBD1. The J segment lost 1 base and the V segment lost 10 bases, leaving 15 bases of the junction unmatched. Germline CDR1 and CDR2: LNHDA and SQIVND (reference sequence). The CDR3 loop spans 17 amino acids. In nucleotides, the CDR3 is TGTGCCACCGAGGGGTCCAGGGGGCTACGAAGCAATCAGCCCCAGCATTTT. It is translated as CATEGSRGLRSNQPQHF.

CDR3 bases: TGTGCCATCAGAGATCAATTAACGGGAGGCTACAATGAGCAGTTCTTC. It encodes CAIRDQLTGGYNEQFF. The chain combines TRBV10-3 with TRBJ2-1, with 7 bases fitting TRBD2. J was trimmed by 3 bases and V by 6 bases; bases with no gene match: 11. From germline, CDR1 is ENHRY and CDR2 SYGVKD. This CDR3 is 16 amino acids long.